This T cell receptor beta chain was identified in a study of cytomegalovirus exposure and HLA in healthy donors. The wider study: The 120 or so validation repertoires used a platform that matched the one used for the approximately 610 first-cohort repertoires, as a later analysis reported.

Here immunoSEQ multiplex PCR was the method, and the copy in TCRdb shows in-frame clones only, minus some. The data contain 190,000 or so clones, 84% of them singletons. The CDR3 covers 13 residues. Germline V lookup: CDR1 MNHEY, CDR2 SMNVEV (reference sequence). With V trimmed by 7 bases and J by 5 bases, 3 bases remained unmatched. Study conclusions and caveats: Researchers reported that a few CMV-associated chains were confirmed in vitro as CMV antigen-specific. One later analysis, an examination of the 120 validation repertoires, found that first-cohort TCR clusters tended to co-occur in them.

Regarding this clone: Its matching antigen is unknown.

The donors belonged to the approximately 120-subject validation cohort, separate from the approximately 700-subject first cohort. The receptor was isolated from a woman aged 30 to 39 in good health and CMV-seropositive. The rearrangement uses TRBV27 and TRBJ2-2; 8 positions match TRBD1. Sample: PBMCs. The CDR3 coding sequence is TGTGCCAGCAATCGACAGGGGACCGGGGAGCTGTTTTTT. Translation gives CASNRQGTGELFF.